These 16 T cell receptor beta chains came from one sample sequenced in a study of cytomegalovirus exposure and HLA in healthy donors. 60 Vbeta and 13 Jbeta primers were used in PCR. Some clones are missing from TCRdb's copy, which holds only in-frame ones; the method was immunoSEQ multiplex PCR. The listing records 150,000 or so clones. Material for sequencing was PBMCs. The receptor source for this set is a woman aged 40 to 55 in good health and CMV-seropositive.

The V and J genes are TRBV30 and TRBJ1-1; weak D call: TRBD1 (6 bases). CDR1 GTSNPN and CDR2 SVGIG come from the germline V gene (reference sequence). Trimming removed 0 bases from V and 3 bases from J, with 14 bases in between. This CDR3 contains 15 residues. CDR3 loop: CAWSVWGGRDTEAFF. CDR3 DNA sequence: TGTGCCTGGAGTGTATGGGGGGGGCGGGACACTGAAGCTTTCTTT.

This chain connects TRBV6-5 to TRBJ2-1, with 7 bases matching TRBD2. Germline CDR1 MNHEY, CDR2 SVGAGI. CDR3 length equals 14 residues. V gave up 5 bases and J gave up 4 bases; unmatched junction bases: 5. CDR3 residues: CASSQAGIYNEQFF. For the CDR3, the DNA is TGTGCCAGCAGTCAAGCGGGAATATACAATGAGCAGTTCTTC.

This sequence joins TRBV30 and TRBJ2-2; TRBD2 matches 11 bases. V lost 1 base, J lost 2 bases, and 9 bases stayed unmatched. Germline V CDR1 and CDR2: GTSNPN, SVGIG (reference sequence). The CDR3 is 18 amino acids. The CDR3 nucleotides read TGTGCCTGGAGTGGTAGGCTGGGACTAGCGGTTAACACCGGGGAGCTGTTTTTT. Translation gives CAWSGRLGLAVNTGELFF.

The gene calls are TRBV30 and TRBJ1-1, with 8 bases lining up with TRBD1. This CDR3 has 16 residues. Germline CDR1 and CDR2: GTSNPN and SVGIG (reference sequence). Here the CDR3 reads CMTFQDRVRFGTEAFF. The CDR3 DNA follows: TGTATGACATTTCAGGACAGGGTGAGGTTCGGCACTGAAGCTTTCTTT.

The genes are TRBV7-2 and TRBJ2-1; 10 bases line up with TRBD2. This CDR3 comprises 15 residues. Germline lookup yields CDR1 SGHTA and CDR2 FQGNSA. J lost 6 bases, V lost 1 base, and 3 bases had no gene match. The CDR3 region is CASSLGTSGSNEQFF. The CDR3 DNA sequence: TGTGCCAGCAGCTTAGGGACTAGCGGTTCCAATGAGCAGTTCTTC.

CDR3 residues: CASSSGGEWGQPQHF. The DNA for the CDR3 is TGTGCCAGCAGTTCCGGCGGGGAATGGGGTCAGCCCCAGCATTTT. The chain employs TRBV28 and TRBJ1-5; D gene unclear. The ends were cut back, 4 bases at V and 6 bases at J, with 16 bases in the middle. Germline-derived CDR1 and CDR2 are MDHEN and SYDVKM. The CDR3 is 15 amino acids.

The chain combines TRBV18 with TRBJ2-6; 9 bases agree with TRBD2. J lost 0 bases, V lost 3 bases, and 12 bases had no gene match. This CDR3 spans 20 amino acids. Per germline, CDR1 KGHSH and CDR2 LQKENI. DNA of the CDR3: TGTGCCAGCTCACCCTCCCCCGCGGGGGGGACAACCTCTGGGGCCAACGTCCTGACTTTC. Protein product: CASSPSPAGGTTSGANVLTF.

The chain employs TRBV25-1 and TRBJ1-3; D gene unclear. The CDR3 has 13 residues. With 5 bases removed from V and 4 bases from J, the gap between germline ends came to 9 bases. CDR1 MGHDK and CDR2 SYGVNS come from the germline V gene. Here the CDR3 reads CASSFVGGNTIYF. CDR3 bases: TGTGCCAGCAGTTTCGTCGGGGGAAACACCATATATTTT.

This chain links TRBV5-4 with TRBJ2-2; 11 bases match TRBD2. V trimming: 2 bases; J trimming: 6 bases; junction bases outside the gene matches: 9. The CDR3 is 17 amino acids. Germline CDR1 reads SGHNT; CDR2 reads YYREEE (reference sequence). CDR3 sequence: CASSLLAGGTTPGELFF. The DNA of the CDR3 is TGTGCCAGCAGCTTATTAGCGGGAGGGACAACACCCGGGGAGCTGTTTTTT.

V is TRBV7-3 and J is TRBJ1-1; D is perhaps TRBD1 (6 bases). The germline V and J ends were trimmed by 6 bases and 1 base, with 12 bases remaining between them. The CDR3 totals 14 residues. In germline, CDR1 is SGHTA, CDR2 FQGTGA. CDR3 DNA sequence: TGTGCCAGCAGGCCCCTACAGGGGAACACTGAAGCTTTCTTT. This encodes CASRPLQGNTEAFF.

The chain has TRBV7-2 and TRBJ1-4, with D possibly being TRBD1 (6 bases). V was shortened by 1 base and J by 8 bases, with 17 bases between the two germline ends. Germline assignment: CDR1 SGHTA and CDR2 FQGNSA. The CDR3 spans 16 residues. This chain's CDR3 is CASSLEWGGLREKLFF. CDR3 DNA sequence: TGTGCCAGCAGCTTAGAATGGGGGGGGCTCCGGGAAAAACTGTTTTTT.

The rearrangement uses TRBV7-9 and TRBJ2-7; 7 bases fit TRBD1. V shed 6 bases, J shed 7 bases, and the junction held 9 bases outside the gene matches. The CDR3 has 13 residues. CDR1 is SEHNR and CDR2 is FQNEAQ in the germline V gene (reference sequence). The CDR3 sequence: CASRARGRREQYF. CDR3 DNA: TGTGCCAGCAGGGCGAGGGGGCGCCGGGAGCAGTACTTC.

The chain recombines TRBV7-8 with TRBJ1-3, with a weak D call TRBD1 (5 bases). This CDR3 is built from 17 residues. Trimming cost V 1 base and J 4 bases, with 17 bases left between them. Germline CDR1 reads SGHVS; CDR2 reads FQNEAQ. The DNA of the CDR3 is TGTGCCAGCAGCTTAGTATCCCAGGGTCATTCGGGAAACACCATATATTTT. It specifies CASSLVSQGHSGNTIYF.

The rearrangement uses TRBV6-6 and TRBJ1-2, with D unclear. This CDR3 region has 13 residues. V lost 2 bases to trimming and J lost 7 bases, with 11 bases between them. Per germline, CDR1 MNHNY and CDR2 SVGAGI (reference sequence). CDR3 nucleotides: TGTGCCAGCAGTTACCCTTCAGCAGGTGGCTACACCTTC. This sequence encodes CASSYPSAGGYTF.

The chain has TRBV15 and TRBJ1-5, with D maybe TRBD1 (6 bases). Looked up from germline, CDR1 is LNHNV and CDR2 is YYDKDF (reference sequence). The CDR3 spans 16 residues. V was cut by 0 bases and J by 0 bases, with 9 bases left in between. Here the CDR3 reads CATSRDHRASNQPQHF. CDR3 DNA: TGTGCCACCAGCAGAGATCACAGGGCTAGCAATCAGCCCCAGCATTTT. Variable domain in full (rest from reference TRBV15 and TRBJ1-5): DAMVIQNPRYQVTQFGKPVTLSCSQTLNHNVMYWYQQKSSQAPKLLFHYYDKDFNNEADTPDNFQSRRPNTSFCFLDIRSPGLGDTAMYLCATSRDHRASNQPQHFGDGTRLSIL.

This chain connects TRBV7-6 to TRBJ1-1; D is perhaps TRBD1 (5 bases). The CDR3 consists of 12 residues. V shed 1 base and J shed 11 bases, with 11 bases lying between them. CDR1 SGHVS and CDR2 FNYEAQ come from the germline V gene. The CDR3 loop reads CASSLVGGSAFF. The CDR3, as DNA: TGTGCCAGCAGCTTAGTCGGGGGTAGCGCTTTCTTT.